The entry that follows covers one TCR beta chain sequence. The record originates from a study of blood T cell repertoires in COVID-19. With 3 bases removed from V and 1 base from J, the gap between germline ends came to 7 bases. CDR3 length equals 14 residues. Germline CDR1 and CDR2: SGHTA and FQGNSA. Sequencing was performed with immunoSEQ multiplex PCR; in TCRdb, only in-frame clones are kept and a portion is missing. The sample shows just over 300,000 clones, 70% to 90% of them seen only once. The rearrangement uses TRBV7-2 and TRBJ2-1; D unclear. Sequencing input: PBMCs or T cells enriched from blood (not recorded which). The origin of this receptor is a young man who had recovered from COVID-19. CDR3 in DNA: TGTGCCAGCAGCTTGGTCCAGTCCTACAATGAGCAGTTCTTC. Amino acids: CASSLVQSYNEQFF.